This TCR beta chain was identified during a study of human T cells and chemical hapten exposure. Study context: The sensitizer, 2% DPC, was used on around 2 cm by around 2 cm of upper inner arm skin.

TCRdb passed the RACE reads through MiXCR, listing each CDR3 protein once. The sample shows some 400,000 distinct CDR3 sequences, around 5% of them seen only once. CDR3 length: 14 residues. V lost 3 bases and J lost 5, with 11 bases in between. The germline V gene encodes CDR1 MDHEN and CDR2 SYDVKM. Time point meaning: patch test 1, 2 weeks after DPC sensitization. The treatment here: therapeutic diphenylcyclopropenone sensitization with weekly scalp DPC. J is TRBJ2-1 and V is TRBV28, with D perhaps TRBD1 (5 bases). The receptor comes from a woman aged 45-59 years with alopecia areata. Some clones in this sample may be carry-over from other donors' samples. Material: whole blood, obtained in connection with sensitization to the hapten diphenylcyclopropenone (DPC). CDR3 in DNA: TGTGCCAGCAGTTTTTTGGGGCTTAACAATGAGCAGTTCTTC. This sequence encodes CASSFLGLNNEQFF.